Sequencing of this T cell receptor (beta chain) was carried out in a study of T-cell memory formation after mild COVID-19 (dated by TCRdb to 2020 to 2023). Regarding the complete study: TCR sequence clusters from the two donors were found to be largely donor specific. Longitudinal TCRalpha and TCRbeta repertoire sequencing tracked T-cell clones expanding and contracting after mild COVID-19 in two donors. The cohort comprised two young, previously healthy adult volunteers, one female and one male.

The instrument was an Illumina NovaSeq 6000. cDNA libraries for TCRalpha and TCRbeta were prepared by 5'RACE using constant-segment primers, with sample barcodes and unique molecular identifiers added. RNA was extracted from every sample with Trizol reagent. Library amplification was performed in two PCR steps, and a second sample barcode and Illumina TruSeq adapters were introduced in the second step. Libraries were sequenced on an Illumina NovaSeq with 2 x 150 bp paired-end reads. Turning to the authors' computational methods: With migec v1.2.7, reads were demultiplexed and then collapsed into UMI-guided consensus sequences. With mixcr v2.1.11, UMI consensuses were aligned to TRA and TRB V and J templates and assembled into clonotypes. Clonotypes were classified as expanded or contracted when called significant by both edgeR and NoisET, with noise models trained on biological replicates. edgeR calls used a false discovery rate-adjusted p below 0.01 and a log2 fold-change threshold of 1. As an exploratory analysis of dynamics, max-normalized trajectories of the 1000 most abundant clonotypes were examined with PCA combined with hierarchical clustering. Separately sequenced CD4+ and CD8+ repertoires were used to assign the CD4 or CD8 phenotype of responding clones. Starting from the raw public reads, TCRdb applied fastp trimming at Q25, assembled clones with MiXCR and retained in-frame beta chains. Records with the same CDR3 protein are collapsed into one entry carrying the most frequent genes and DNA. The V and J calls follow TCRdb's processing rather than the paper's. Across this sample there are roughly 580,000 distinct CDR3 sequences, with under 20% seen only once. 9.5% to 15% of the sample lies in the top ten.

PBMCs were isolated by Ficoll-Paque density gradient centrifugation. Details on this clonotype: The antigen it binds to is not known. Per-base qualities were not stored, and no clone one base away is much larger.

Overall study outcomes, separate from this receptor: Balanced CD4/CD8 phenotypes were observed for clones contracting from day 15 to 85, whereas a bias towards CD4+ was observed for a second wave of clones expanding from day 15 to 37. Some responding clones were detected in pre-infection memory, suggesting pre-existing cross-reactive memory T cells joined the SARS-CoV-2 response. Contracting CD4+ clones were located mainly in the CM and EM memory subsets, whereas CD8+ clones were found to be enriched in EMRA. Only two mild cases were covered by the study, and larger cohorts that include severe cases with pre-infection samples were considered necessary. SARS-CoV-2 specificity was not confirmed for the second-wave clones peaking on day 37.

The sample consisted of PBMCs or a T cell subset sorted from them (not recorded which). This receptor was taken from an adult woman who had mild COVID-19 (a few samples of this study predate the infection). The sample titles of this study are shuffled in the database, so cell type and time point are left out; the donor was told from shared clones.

Here the CDR3 is given as CASSYSKRGRNTEAFF. The DNA sequence is as follows: TGTGCCAGCAGTTACTCTAAGAGGGGCAGAAACACTGAAGCTTTCTTT. The chain uses TRBV6-5 and TRBJ1-1; a tentative D call is TRBD1 (5 bases match). The germline V gene gives CDR1 as MNHEY and CDR2 as SVGAGI. V is clipped by 0 bases and J by 2 bases, and the sequence between their germline boundaries is 13 bases long. The CDR3 has 16 amino acids, counting the end cysteine and phenylalanine. CDR3 DNA only is kept here, 48 bases in frame from base 1.